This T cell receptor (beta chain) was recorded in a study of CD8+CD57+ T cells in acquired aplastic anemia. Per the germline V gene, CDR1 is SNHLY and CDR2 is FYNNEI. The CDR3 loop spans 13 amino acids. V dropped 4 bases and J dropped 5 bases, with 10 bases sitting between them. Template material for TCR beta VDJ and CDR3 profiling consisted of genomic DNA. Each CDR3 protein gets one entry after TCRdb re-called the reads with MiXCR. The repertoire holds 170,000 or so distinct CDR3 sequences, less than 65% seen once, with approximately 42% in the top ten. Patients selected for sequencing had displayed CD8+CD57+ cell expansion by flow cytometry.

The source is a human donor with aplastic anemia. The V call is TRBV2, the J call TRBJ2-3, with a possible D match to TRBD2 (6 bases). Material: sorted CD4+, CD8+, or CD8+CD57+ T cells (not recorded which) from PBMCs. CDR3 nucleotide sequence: TGTGCCAGCAGTGTGGGGGGTATAGATACGCAGTATTTT. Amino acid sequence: CASSVGGIDTQYF.